The 10 T cell receptor beta chains listed next were all sequenced from one sample in a study of T cell repertoires in cytomegalovirus infection. TCRdb re-derived calls from the reads in MiXCR, one entry per CDR3 protein. The sample carries fewer than 650,000 distinct CDR3 sequences, approximately 40% recorded once. Which antigens these TCRs recognize remains unknown. The sequences come from cultured PBMCs, collected from culture after CMV antigen stimulation. These receptor sequences come from a human donor in good health (CMV status not recorded). Some clones in this sample may be carry-over from other donors' samples.

The V gene is TRBV19, the J gene TRBJ2-3, with D uncertain. This CDR3 has 13 residues. Germline assignment: CDR1 LNHDA and CDR2 SQIVND (reference sequence). V lost 6 bases and J 3 bases, leaving 10 bases between the germline ends. The CDR3 loop is CASRISPTDTQYF. The CDR3 nucleotides read TGTGCCAGTAGGATCTCCCCTACAGATACGCAGTATTTT.

The sample holds a few counts of this clonotype. The V gene is TRBV6-5, the J gene TRBJ1-1; D is ambiguous. Germline V gives CDR1 MNHEY, CDR2 SVGAGI. There are 15 residues in the CDR3. V dropped 5 bases and J dropped 0 bases, with 13 bases sitting between them. The chain's CDR3 is CASSLSAGLNTEAFF. CDR3 nucleotide sequence: TGTGCCAGCAGTCTCTCGGCGGGGTTGAACACTGAAGCTTTCTTT.

This clonotype was picked up many times. This chain uses TRBV5-4 with TRBJ2-5; maybe TRBD1 (7 bases). Germline CDR1 SGHNT, CDR2 YYREEE (reference sequence). The CDR3 loop spans 14 amino acids. Trimming took 2 bases from V and 3 from J, leaving 11 bases between them. DNA of the CDR3: TGTGCCAGCAGCTTAGGGGGGACAGAAGAGACCCAGTACTTC. Residues: CASSLGGTEETQYF.

The chain carries TRBV10-2 and TRBJ2-2; D ambiguous. This CDR3 has 11 residues. The V gene lost 10 bases and the J gene lost 6 bases, with 9 bases spanning the gap. CDR1 and CDR2 from the germline V gene are WSHSY and SAAADI. CDR3 sequence reads: CATLTPGELFF. CDR3 in DNA: TGCGCCACCCTAACCCCCGGGGAGCTGTTTTTT.

The chain couples TRBV12-3 or TRBV12-4 to TRBJ1-1; tentatively, D is TRBD1 (5 bases). The V and J ends lost 3 bases and 11 bases respectively, with 10 bases between them. The CDR3 consists of 11 residues. The CDR3 nucleotides are TGTGCCAGCAGTTTCACCGGGGGGGCTTTCTTT. This codes for CASSFTGGAFF.

This clonotype was seen a few times. This chain links TRBV4-3 with TRBJ2-7; D unresolved. This CDR3 contains 14 residues. Trimming removed 0 bases from V and 3 bases from J, with 9 bases in between. Per the germline V gene, CDR1 is LGHNA and CDR2 is YSLEER. The CDR3 is CASSQDDDGYEQYF. As DNA, the CDR3 is TGCGCCAGCAGCCAAGATGATGACGGCTACGAGCAGTACTTC.

V usage is TRBV5-6 and J usage is TRBJ2-7; 7 bases line up with TRBD1. Per the germline V gene, CDR1 is SGHDT and CDR2 is YYEEEE. The CDR3 runs 14 residues. The V and J ends lost 5 bases and 3 bases, in that order; junction bases with no gene match: 8. The chain's CDR3 is CASSWTGNNYEQYF. CDR3 nucleotides: TGTGCCAGCAGTTGGACAGGTAATAACTACGAGCAGTACTTC.

The V and J genes are TRBV7-6 and TRBJ2-1, with TRBD2 identical over 7 bases. This CDR3 is built from 16 residues. Trimming at V came to 5 bases and at J to 7 bases, leaving 14 bases not matched to a gene. CDR1 is SGHVS and CDR2 is FNYEAQ in the germline V gene. CDR3 amino acids: CASSPPAGEIENEQFF. CDR3 DNA: TGTGCCAGCAGCCCCCCGGCGGGAGAAATAGAGAATGAGCAGTTCTTC.

The rearrangement joins TRBV12-3 or TRBV12-4 to TRBJ2-1, with unresolved D. There are 14 residues in the CDR3. V was clipped by 4 bases and J by 0 bases, with 7 bases between them. CDR3 in DNA: TGTGCCAGCAGTTGTGTCCGCTCCTACAATGAGCAGTTCTTC. This codes for CASSCVRSYNEQFF.

CDR3 sequence: CSARDRLSPWGTEAFF. CDR3 nucleotides: TGCAGTGCTAGAGACAGGCTTAGCCCCTGGGGCACTGAAGCTTTCTTT. The chain carries TRBV20-1 and TRBJ1-1; no clear D gene. V shed 0 bases and J shed 4 bases, with 18 bases lying between them. The CDR3 spans 16 residues. Germline V gene lookup returns CDR1 DFQATT and CDR2 SNEGSKA (reference sequence).